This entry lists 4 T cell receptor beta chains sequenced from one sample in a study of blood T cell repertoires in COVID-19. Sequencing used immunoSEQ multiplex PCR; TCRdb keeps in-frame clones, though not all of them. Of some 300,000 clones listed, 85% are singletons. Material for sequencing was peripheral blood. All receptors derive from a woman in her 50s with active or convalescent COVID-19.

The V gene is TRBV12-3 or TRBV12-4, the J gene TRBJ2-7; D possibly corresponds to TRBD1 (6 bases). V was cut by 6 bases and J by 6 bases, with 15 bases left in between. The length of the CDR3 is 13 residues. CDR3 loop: CASSPGTLSEQYF. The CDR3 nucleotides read TGTGCCAGCAGCCCCGGGACATTGTCCGAGCAGTACTTC.

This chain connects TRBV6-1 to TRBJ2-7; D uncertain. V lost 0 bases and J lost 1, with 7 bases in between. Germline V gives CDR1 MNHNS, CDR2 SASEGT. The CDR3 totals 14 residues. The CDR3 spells CASSEAYPSYEQYF. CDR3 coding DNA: TGTGCCAGCAGTGAAGCCTACCCTTCCTACGAGCAGTACTTC.

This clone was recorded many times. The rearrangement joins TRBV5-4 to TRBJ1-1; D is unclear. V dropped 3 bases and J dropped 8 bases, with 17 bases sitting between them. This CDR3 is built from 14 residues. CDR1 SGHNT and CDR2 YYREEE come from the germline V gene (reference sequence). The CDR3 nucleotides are TGTGCCAGCAGCTCACGGTGGGCTCTAAAAGAAGCTTTCTTT. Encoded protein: CASSSRWALKEAFF.

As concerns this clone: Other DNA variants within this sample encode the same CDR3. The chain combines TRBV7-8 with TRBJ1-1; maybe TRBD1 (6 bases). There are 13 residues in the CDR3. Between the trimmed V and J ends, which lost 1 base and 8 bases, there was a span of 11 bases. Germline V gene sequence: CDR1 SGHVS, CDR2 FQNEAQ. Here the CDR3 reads CASSLVGASEAFF. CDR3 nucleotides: TGTGCCAGCAGCTTAGTGGGGGCGTCCGAAGCTTTCTTT.